These 28 T cell receptor beta chains were sequenced from one sample in a study of T cells in localized non-small cell lung cancer (dated by TCRdb to the early 2020s). Receptors were amplified or captured by the immunoSEQ multiplex PCR assay. This is the immuneACCESS table as TCRdb keeps it, with only in-frame sequences that have V and J called. A part of the clones is gone; compared with another copy, unresolved V genes explain less than half, and the rest is unexplained. The sample table records nearly 25,000 clones; about 92% of these occur just once. The biggest ten clones account for roughly 15% of the sample. The sample consisted of peripheral blood, taken before any cancer treatment. The receptors derive from a man between 40 and 70 years old with stage III squamous cell lung carcinoma.

The chain is built from TRBV5-6 and TRBJ1-1; TRBD1 aligns across 7 bases. CDR3 length equals 15 residues. Germline V gene data show CDR1 as SGHDT and CDR2 as YYEEEE. V was clipped by 1 base and J by 4 bases; unmatched bases: 7. The CDR3 region is CASSLRGGGPTEAFF. CDR3 nucleotides: TGTGCCAGCAGCTTGCGGGGAGGGGGCCCCACTGAAGCTTTCTTT.

This chain uses TRBV19 with TRBJ1-4; no firm D call. Looked up from germline, CDR1 is LNHDA and CDR2 is SQIVND (reference sequence). With 6 bases removed from V and 8 bases from J, the gap between germline ends came to 13 bases. The CDR3 is 13 amino acids. For the CDR3, the DNA is TGTGCCAGTAGGTCGGCAGGAGAGGAAAAACTGTTTTTT. This gives the protein CASRSAGEEKLFF. The variable domain in full, completed from reference TRBV19 and TRBJ1-4, reads DGGITQSPKYLFRKEGQNVTLSCEQNLNHDAMYWYRQDPGQGLRLIYYSQIVNDFQKGDIAEGYSVSREKKESFPLTVTSAQKNPTAFYLCASRSAGEEKLFFGSGTQLSVL.

The CDR3 protein is CASSQSPGGSSYNEQFF. CDR3 nucleotide sequence: TGTGCCAGCAGCCAATCCCCCGGCGGAAGCTCCTACAATGAGCAGTTCTTC. V usage is TRBV4-2 and J usage is TRBJ2-1; D unclear. V was clipped by 2 bases and J by 0 bases, with 14 bases between them. Germline lookup yields CDR1 LGHNA and CDR2 YNFKEQ. This CDR3 region has 17 residues.

This clone was seen once. The chain employs TRBV7-9 and TRBJ2-7, with D hard to call. V lost 5 bases and J lost 2, with 10 bases in between. The CDR3 totals 13 residues. Germline V CDR1 and CDR2: SEHNR, FQNEAQ (reference sequence). The CDR3 here is CASSAQDTYEQYF. DNA of the CDR3: TGTGCCAGCAGCGCCCAGGATACCTACGAGCAGTACTTC.

The rearrangement uses TRBV7-9 and TRBJ2-1; tentatively, D is TRBD2 (6 bases). Germline assignment: CDR1 SEHNR and CDR2 FQNEAQ (reference sequence). Trimming took off 3 bases at V and 12 bases at J, with 12 bases between the two ends. The length of the CDR3 is 12 residues. CDR3 amino acids: CASSLTSLGQFF. CDR3 nucleotides: TGTGCCAGCAGCTTGACTAGTTTGGGGCAGTTCTTC.

The sample holds one count of this clone. The CDR3 nucleotides are TGTGCCAGCAGTGGGGAGGGGGCGCCCACTGAAGCTTTCTTT. It is translated as CASSGEGAPTEAFF. The rearrangement joins TRBV6-6 to TRBJ1-1; TRBD1 aligns across 7 bases. The CDR3 has 14 amino acids. The germline CDR1 and CDR2 sequences are MNHNY and SVGAGI (reference sequence). V lost 5 bases, J lost 4 bases, and 7 bases stayed unmatched.

The chain joins TRBV27 to TRBJ1-2; D might be TRBD1 (5 bases). This CDR3 has 13 amino acids. Trimming shortened V by 5 bases and J by 4 bases, and 11 bases separated the two germline ends. Looked up from germline, CDR1 is MNHEY and CDR2 is SMNVEV (reference sequence). DNA for the CDR3: TGTGCCAGCAGTCGGGGGAAGGGCTATGGCTACACCTTC. This gives the protein CASSRGKGYGYTF.

The rearrangement uses TRBV28 and TRBJ1-6, with 7 nucleotides matching TRBD1. The CDR3 runs 14 residues. Germline V gene data show CDR1 as MDHEN and CDR2 as SYDVKM. The trim removed 5 bases at V and 4 bases at J, leaving 2 bases unmatched. CDR3 sequence (DNA): TGTGCCAGCAGTCAACAGGGGTATAATTCACCCCTCCACTTT. As protein: CASSQQGYNSPLHF.

This clone was seen once. The chain combines TRBV19 with TRBJ2-1; perhaps TRBD1 as D (6 bases). Germline loops: CDR1 LNHDA, CDR2 SQIVND (reference sequence). The CDR3 sequence is 17 residues long. V lost 5 bases and J lost 7, with 24 bases in between. CDR3 DNA: TGTGCCAGTAGTCCGGCACAGGGTGTTTTGCGTGGGAATGAGCAGTTCTTC. Its translation: CASSPAQGVLRGNEQFF.

This clone has a single count. V is TRBV6-1 and J is TRBJ1-1; D possibly corresponds to TRBD1 (5 bases). Trimming cost V 8 bases and J 7 bases, with 20 bases left between them. Germline loops: CDR1 MNHNS, CDR2 SASEGT. The CDR3 is 14 residues long. CDR3 DNA sequence: TGTGCCAGCGGAAGACAGAGCCATGATCTTGAAGCTTTCTTT. Protein: CASGRQSHDLEAFF.

CDR3 sequence (DNA): TGTGCCAGCGGGACAGGGAGTCCCGGGGAGCTGTTTTTT. Residues: CASGTGSPGELFF. The rearrangement links TRBV19 to TRBJ2-2, with 9 bases matching TRBD1. The trim removed 9 bases at V and 6 bases at J, leaving 5 bases unmatched. Germline CDR1 and CDR2: LNHDA and SQIVND (reference sequence). The CDR3 is 13 residues long.

J is TRBJ1-3 and V is TRBV21-1. TRBV21-1 is marked as a pseudogene. This CDR3 is built from 15 residues. The CDR3 sequence: CASRQAARKLNTIYF. The CDR3 DNA follows: TGTGCCAGCAGGCAGGCGGCGAGAAAATTAAACACCATATATTTT.

This clone appeared a few times. The chain uses TRBV27 and TRBJ1-6; D uncertain. CDR3 length: 17 amino acids. The germline gives CDR1 MNHEY, CDR2 SMNVEV (reference sequence). V gave up 2 bases and J gave up 10 bases, with 21 bases separating them. The CDR3 nucleotides read TGTGCCAGCAGTTTAATGGGTCACCTGAAGCTGGGATCACCCCTCCACTTT. Its protein product is CASSLMGHLKLGSPLHF.

V is TRBV7-2 and J is TRBJ2-2, with 7 bases that match TRBD1. Germline CDR1 reads SGHTA; CDR2 reads FQGNSA. Unmatched junction bases numbered 4, after V lost 3 bases and J lost 0 bases. The CDR3 loop spans 16 amino acids. The CDR3 protein is CASSFDRAPNTGELFF. CDR3 nucleotides: TGTGCCAGCAGCTTTGACAGGGCCCCGAACACCGGGGAGCTGTTTTTT.

The gene calls are TRBV11-2 and TRBJ2-7, with TRBD1 matching over 9 bases. CDR1 is SGHAT, CDR2 FQNNGV, per germline. The V gene end was trimmed by 3 bases and the J gene end by 4 bases; junction bases not matched to a gene: 7. CDR3 length equals 15 residues. CDR3 region: CASSFGWTGEYEQYF. The DNA of the CDR3 is TGTGCCAGCAGCTTTGGGTGGACAGGGGAGTACGAGCAGTACTTC.

J is TRBJ1-4 and V is TRBV5-4; unclear D gene. This CDR3 spans 16 amino acids. CDR1 and CDR2 (germline): SGHNT, YYREEE (reference sequence). The V gene lost 0 bases and the J gene lost 4 bases, with 13 bases spanning the gap. DNA of the CDR3: TGTGCCAGCAGCTTGGAGCCCGGGAGGAATAATGAAAAACTGTTTTTT. Its translation is CASSLEPGRNNEKLFF.

The chain recombines TRBV2 with TRBJ1-6; D perhaps matches TRBD1 (6 bases). Between the trimmed V and J ends, which lost 4 bases and 18 bases, there was a span of 16 bases. This CDR3 spans 12 amino acids. Per germline, CDR1 SNHLY and CDR2 FYNNEI. The CDR3 bases are TGTGCCAGCAGTGGGACAGCCGTAATAAACCACTTT. Encoded protein: CASSGTAVINHF.

The rearrangement uses TRBV29-1 and TRBJ2-2; 11 nucleotides align to TRBD1. CDR3 size: 14 residues. Germline V lookup: CDR1 SQVTM, CDR2 ANQGSEA. J lost 2 bases, V lost 7 bases, and 3 bases had no gene match. CDR3 sequence reads: CSGGQGENTGELFF. CDR3 DNA: TGCAGCGGGGGACAGGGGGAAAACACCGGGGAGCTGTTTTTT.

Judged by abundance, this clone is medium-sized (0.01 to 0.1%). Written as DNA, the CDR3 is TGCGCCAGCAGCCTAGATGGGGGGCGGCATAATGAAAAACTGTTTTTT. Protein product: CASSLDGGRHNEKLFF. The rearrangement joins TRBV4-1 to TRBJ1-4; D might be TRBD1 (6 bases). Germline V CDR1 and CDR2: MGHRA, YSYEKL. The CDR3 spans 16 residues. Deletions cut 4 bases from V and 4 bases from J, with 16 bases between.

The chain recombines TRBV5-1 with TRBJ1-2, with D maybe TRBD1 (6 bases). This CDR3 has 15 residues. Germline values: CDR1 SGHRS, CDR2 YFSETQ. V gave up 4 bases and J gave up 0 bases, with 13 bases separating them. The CDR3 DNA sequence: TGCGCCAGCAGCGCACAGGGAGACACTAACTATGGCTACACCTTC. Translated, it gives CASSAQGDTNYGYTF.

Here the CDR3 DNA reads TGTGCCACCAGCAGAGGCGGCAGAGCTAGCGGGTCGAGCTCCTACGAGCAGTACTTC. Its protein product is CATSRGGRASGSSSYEQYF. The gene calls are TRBV15 and TRBJ2-7, with 8 nucleotides matching TRBD2. Germline V CDR1 and CDR2: LNHNV, YYDKDF (reference sequence). This CDR3 spans 19 amino acids. With V trimmed by 1 base and J by 0 bases, 14 bases remained unmatched.

The CDR3 region is CASSLDRGQPQHF. DNA of the CDR3: TGTGCCAGCAGCTTAGACAGGGGTCAGCCCCAGCATTTT. This chain uses TRBV11-2 with TRBJ1-5; D is possibly TRBD1 (6 bases). This CDR3 region has 13 residues. Trimming pared 0 bases from V and 6 bases from J, leaving 6 bases between. Looked up from germline, CDR1 is SGHAT and CDR2 is FQNNGV. Based on the CDR3 plus reference TRBV11-2 and TRBJ1-5, the full variable domain is EAGVAQSPRYKIIEKRQSVAFWCNPISGHATLYWYQQILGQGPKLLIQFQNNGVVDDSQLPKDRFSAERLKGVDSTLKIQPAKLEDSAVYLCASSLDRGQPQHFGDGTRLSIL.

This chain links TRBV29-1 with TRBJ1-1; D unresolved. In germline, CDR1 is SQVTM, CDR2 ANQGSEA. The germline V and J ends were trimmed by 7 bases and 0 bases, with 6 bases remaining between them. CDR3 length: 11 residues. The CDR3 DNA is TGCAGCGCCACAGTGAACACTGAAGCTTTCTTT. This gives the protein CSATVNTEAFF.

The rearrangement uses TRBV4-1 and TRBJ2-7; 10 bases align to TRBD1. The CDR3 is made up of 15 amino acids. Germline V CDR1 and CDR2: MGHRA, YSYEKL. Losses at the gene ends were 4 bases for V and 5 bases for J; bases not matched to a gene: 8. CDR3 sequence reads: CASSLDRGQGNEQYF. For the CDR3, the DNA is TGCGCCAGCAGCCTTGACAGGGGGCAGGGTAACGAGCAGTACTTC.

This clone came up once. The gene calls are TRBV4-2 and TRBJ1-4; D not resolved. V lost 4 bases and J 4 bases, leaving 13 bases between the germline ends. CDR1 is LGHNA and CDR2 is YNFKEQ in the germline V gene. The CDR3 consists of 15 residues. In DNA form, the CDR3 reads TGTGCCAGCAGCCCTCAGCAGGATTTTAATGAAAAACTGTTTTTT. This gives the protein CASSPQQDFNEKLFF.

This clone was counted a single time. The V call is TRBV19, the J call TRBJ2-5; TRBD1 matches 8 bases. The trim removed 6 bases at V and 7 bases at J, leaving 10 bases unmatched. Germline loops: CDR1 LNHDA, CDR2 SQIVND (reference sequence). The CDR3 length is 14 residues. In nucleotides, the CDR3 is TGTGCCAGTAGAATCAGGACAGGGTCGGGGACCCAGTACTTC. It yields the protein CASRIRTGSGTQYF.

The rearrangement uses TRBV27 and TRBJ2-1; 10 positions match TRBD2. Losses at the gene ends were 0 bases for V and 9 bases for J; bases not matched to a gene: 11. Germline V gene lookup returns CDR1 MNHEY and CDR2 SMNVEV (reference sequence). The CDR3 extends over 17 amino acids. This CDR3 reads CASSLSSRLAGVGEQFF. The CDR3 coding sequence is TGTGCCAGCAGTTTATCGTCGCGGCTAGCGGGAGTTGGTGAGCAGTTCTTC.

V gene TRBV6-6 combines with J gene TRBJ2-2; tentatively, D is TRBD1 (5 bases). Germline V gene lookup returns CDR1 MNHNY and CDR2 SVGAGI (reference sequence). The CDR3 is made up of 15 amino acids. The V end was cut by 7 bases, the J end by 4 bases, with 16 bases between. CDR3 sequence reads: CASTDKVGPTGELFF. For the CDR3, the DNA is TGTGCCAGCACCGACAAGGTGGGGCCCACCGGGGAGCTGTTTTTT.